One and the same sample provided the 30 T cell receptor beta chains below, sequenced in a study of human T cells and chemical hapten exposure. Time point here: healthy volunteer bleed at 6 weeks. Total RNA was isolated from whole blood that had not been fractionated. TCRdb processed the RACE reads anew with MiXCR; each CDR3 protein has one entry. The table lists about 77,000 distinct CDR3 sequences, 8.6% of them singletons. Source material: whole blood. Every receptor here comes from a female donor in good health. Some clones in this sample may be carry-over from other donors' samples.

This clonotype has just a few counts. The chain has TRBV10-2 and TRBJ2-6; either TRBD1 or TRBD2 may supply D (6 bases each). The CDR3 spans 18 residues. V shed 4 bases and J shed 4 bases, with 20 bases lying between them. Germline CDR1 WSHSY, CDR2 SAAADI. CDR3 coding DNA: TGCGCCAGCAGTGTCCCCTACGGGGGCTGGCGGGGGGCCAACGTCCTGACTTTC. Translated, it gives CASSVPYGGWRGANVLTF.

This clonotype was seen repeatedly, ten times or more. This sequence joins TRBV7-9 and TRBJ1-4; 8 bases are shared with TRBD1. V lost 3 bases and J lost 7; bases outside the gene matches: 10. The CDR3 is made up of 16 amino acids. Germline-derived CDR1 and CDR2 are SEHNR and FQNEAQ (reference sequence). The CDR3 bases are TGTGCCAGCAGCTTGGATACGGACAGGGAAGGTGAAAAACTGTTTTTT. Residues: CASSLDTDREGEKLFF.

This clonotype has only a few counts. CDR3 sequence reads: CASTRTSGINEQFF. CDR3 nucleotides: TGTGCCAGCACAAGGACTAGCGGGATAAATGAGCAGTTCTTC. This chain links TRBV7-2 with TRBJ2-1; TRBD2 matches 12 bases. The CDR3 loop spans 14 amino acids. The trim removed 7 bases at V and 7 bases at J, leaving 5 bases unmatched. The germline V gene has CDR1 SGHTA and CDR2 FQGNSA. Based on the CDR3 plus reference TRBV7-2 and TRBJ2-1, the full variable domain is GAGVSQSPSNKVTEKGKDVELRCDPISGHTALYWYRQSLGQGLEFLIYFQGNSAPDKSGLPSDRFSAERTGGSVSTLTIQRTQQEDSAVYLCASTRTSGINEQFFGPGTRLTVL.

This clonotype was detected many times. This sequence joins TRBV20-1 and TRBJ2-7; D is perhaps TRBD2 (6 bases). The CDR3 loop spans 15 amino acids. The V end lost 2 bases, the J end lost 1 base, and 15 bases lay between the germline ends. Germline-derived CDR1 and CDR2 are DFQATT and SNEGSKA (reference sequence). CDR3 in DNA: TGCAGTGCTAGAACCTTGGGTAGCGGTTCCTACGAGCAGTACTTC. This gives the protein CSARTLGSGSYEQYF.

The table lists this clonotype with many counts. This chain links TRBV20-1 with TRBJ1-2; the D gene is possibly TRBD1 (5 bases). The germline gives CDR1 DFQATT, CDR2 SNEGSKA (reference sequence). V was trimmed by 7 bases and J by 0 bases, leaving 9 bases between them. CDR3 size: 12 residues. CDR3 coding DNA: TGCAGTGGCGGGGCCTCTAACTATGGCTACACCTTC. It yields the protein CSGGASNYGYTF.

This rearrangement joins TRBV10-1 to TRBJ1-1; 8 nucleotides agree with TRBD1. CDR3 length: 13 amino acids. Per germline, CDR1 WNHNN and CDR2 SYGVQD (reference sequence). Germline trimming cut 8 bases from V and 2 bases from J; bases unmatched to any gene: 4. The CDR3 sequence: CASDTGGNTEAFF. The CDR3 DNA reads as TGCGCCAGCGATACAGGGGGAAACACTGAAGCTTTCTTT.

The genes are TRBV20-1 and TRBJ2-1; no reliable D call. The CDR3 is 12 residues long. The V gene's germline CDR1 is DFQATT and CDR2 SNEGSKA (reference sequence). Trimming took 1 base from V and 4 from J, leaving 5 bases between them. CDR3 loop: CSARGLYNEQFF. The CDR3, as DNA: TGCAGTGCTAGAGGACTGTACAATGAGCAGTTCTTC.

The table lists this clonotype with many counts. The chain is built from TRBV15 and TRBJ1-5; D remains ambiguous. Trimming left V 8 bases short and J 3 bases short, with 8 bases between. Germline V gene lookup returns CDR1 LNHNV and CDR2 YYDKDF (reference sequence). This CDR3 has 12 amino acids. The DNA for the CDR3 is TGTGCCACCCAACACCTCAATCAGCCCCAGCATTTT. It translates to CATQHLNQPQHF.

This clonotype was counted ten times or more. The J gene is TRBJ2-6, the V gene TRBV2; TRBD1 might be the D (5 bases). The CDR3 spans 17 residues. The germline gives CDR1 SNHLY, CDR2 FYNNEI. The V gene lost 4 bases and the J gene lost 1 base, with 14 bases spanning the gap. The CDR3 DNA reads TGTGCCAGCAGTGGGGGCAACGTATTATCTGGGGCCAACGTCCTGACTTTC. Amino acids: CASSGGNVLSGANVLTF.

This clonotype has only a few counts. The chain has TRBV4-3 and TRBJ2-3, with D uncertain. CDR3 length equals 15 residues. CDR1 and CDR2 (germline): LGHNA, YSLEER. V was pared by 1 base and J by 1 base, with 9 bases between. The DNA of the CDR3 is TGCGCCAGCAGCCAAGTCGGTCGGGGCACAGATACGCAGTATTTT. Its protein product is CASSQVGRGTDTQYF.

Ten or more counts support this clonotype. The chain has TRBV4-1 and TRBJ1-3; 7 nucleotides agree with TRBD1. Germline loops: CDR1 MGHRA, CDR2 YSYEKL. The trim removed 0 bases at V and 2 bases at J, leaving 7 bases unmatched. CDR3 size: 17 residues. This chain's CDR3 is CASSQEGTVRTGNTIYF. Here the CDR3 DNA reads TGCGCCAGCAGCCAAGAGGGGACAGTACGAACTGGAAACACCATATATTTT.

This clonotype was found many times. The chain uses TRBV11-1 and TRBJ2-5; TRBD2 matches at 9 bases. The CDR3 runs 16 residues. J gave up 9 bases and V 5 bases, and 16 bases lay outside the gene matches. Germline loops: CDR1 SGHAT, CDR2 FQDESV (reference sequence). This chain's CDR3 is CASSPKATSGRPAQYF. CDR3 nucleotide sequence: TGTGCCAGCAGCCCGAAGGCGACTAGCGGCCGACCGGCCCAGTACTTC.

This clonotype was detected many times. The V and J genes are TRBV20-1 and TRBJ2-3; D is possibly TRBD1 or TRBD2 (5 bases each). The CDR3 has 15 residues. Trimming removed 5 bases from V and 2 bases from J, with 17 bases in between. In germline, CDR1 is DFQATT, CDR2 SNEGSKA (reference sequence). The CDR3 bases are TGCAGTGCTTCCCTACTCTGGGGGAACACAGATACGCAGTATTTT. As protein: CSASLLWGNTDTQYF.

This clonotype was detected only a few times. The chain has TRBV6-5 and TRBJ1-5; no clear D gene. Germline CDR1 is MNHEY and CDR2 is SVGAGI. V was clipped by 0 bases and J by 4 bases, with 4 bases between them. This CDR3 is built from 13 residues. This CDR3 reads CASSYSRNQPQHF. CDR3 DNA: TGTGCCAGCAGTTACTCGAGGAATCAGCCCCAGCATTTT.

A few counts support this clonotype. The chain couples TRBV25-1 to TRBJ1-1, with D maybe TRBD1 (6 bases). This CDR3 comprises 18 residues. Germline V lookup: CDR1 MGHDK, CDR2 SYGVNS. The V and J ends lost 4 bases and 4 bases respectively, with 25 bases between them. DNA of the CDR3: TGTGCCAGCAGTGCCATTACCGGGACACGAAGGGAGGGCACTGAAGCTTTCTTT. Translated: CASSAITGTRREGTEAFF.

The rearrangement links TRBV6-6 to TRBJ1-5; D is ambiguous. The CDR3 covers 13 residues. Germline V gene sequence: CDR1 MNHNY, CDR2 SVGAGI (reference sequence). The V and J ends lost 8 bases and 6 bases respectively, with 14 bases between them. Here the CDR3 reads CASAVRVGQPQHF. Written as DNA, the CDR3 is TGTGCCAGCGCCGTCCGGGTCGGTCAGCCCCAGCATTTT.

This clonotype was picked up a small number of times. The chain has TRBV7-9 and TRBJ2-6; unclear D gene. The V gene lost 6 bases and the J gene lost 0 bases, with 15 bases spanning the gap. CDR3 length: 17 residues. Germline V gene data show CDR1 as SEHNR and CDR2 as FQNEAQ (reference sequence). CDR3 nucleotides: TGTGCCAGCAGATACCAGCTAGGAAGCTCTGGGGCCAACGTCCTGACTTTC. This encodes CASRYQLGSSGANVLTF.

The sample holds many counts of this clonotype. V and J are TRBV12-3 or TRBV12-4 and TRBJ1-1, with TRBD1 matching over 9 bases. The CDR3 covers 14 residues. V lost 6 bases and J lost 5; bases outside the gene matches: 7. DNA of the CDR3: TGTGCCAGCAGCCCGGGACAGGGTAGGACTGAAGCTTTCTTT. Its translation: CASSPGQGRTEAFF.

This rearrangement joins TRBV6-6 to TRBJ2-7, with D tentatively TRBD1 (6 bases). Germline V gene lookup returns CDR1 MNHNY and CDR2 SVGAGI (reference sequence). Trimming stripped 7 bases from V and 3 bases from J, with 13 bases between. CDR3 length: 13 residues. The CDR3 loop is CASKEGVLYEQYF. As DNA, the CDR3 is TGTGCCAGCAAAGAGGGGGTTCTCTACGAGCAGTACTTC.

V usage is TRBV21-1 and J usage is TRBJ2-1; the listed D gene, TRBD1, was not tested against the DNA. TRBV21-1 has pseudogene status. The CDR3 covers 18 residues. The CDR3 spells CASSIIPHTGAWGNEQFF. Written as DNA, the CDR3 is TGTGCCAGCAGCATCATCCCTCACACAGGGGCGTGGGGCAATGAGCAGTTCTTC.

The CDR3, as DNA: TGTGCCAGCAGCGTTTACACTAGTGGCTACAATGAGCAGTTCTTC. It translates to CASSVYTSGYNEQFF. V gene TRBV11-1 combines with J gene TRBJ2-1; a weak D match, TRBD2 (5 bases). V lost 5 bases, J lost 3 bases, and 14 bases lay in between. Germline-derived CDR1 and CDR2 are SGHAT and FQDESV (reference sequence). This CDR3 is 15 amino acids long.

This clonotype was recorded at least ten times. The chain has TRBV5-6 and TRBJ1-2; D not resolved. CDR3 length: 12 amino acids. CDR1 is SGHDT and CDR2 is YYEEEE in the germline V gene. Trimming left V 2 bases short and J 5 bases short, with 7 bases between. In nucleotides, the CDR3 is TGTGCCAGCAGCTTACGAGAGTATGGCTACACCTTC. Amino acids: CASSLREYGYTF.

The CDR3 DNA sequence: TGTGCCAGCAGCTTGCTGATGAGGACGCCAAGCTCCTACGAGCAGTACTTC. It encodes CASSLLMRTPSSYEQYF. The V call is TRBV6-6, the J call TRBJ2-7; D call uncertain. CDR1 and CDR2 (germline): MNHNY, SVGAGI (reference sequence). V was clipped by 6 bases and J by 0 bases, with 21 bases between them. The CDR3 has 17 amino acids.

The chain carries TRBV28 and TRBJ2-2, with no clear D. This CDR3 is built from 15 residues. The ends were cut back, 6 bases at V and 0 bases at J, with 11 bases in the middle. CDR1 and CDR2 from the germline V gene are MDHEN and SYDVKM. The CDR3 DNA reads TGTGCCAGCAGCTTGCCAGCCGCGAACACCGGGGAGCTGTTTTTT. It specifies CASSLPAANTGELFF.

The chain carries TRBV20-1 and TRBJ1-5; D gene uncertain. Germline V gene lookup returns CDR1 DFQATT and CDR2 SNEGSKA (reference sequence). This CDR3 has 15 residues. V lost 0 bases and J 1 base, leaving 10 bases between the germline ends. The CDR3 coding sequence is TGCAGTGCTAGAGAGGCGGGTGTGAGCAATCAGCCCCAGCATTTT. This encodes CSAREAGVSNQPQHF.

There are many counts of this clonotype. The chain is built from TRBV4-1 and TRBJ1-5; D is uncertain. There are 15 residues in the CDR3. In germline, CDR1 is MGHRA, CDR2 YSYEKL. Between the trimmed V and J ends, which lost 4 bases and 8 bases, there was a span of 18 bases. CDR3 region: CASSPTTSPGKPQHF. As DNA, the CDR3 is TGCGCCAGCAGCCCGACGACGAGCCCCGGAAAGCCCCAGCATTTT.

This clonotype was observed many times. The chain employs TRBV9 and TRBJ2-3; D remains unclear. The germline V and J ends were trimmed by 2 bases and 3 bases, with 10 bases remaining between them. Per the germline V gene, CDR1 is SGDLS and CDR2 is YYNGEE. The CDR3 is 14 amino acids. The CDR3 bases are TGTGCCAGCAGCGTTCAGAGCTCGACAGATACGCAGTATTTT. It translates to CASSVQSSTDTQYF.

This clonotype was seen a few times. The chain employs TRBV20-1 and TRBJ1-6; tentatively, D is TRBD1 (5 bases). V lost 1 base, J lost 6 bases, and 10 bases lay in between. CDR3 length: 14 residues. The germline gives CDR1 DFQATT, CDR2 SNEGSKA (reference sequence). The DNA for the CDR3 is TGCAGTGCTAGAGCGGGGGGGAGTAATTCACCCCTCCACTTT. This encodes CSARAGGSNSPLHF.

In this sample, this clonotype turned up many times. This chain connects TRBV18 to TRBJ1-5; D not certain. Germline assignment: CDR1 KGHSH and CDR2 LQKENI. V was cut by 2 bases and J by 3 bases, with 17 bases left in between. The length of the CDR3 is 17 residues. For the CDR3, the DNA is TGTGCCAGCTCACCAAATCTCTTGCAGGATCACAATCAGCCCCAGCATTTT. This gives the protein CASSPNLLQDHNQPQHF.

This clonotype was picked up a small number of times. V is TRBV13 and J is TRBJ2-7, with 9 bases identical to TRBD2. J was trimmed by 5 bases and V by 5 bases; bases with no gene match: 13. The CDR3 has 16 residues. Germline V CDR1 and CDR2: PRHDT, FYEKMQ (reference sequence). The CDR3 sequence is CASSPSVSGGFHEQYF. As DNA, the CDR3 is TGTGCCAGCAGCCCTTCGGTTAGCGGGGGTTTCCACGAGCAGTACTTC.